This T cell receptor beta chain came from a study of T cell repertoires in aging, cancer and after chemotherapy (dated by TCRdb to the late 2010s). Turning to the overall study: Donors spanned six age groups from 30 or younger to 70 or older, with at least three individuals per group. The full dataset contained around 10 million TCR reads. The cohort comprised 200 to 250 cancer patients, roughly 90 with hematological and over 110 with solid cancers, plus 95 healthy donors as a reference group. To examine immunoaging and T cell reconstitution after chemotherapy, the study profiled TCR beta repertoires in peripheral blood from healthy donors and cancer patients. In the hematological group, the paired samples taken before and after chemotherapy came from chronic lymphocytic leukemia patients given fludarabine- or bendamustine-based regimens. Findings and caveats that apply to the study as a whole: Hematological cancer patients had infiltration of lymphoid organs, and this infiltration may itself impair thymic emigration or peripheral T cell expansion. Declining TCR diversity with age in healthy donors was mainly explained by loss of richness; in cancer patients, loss of evenness also contributed. According to the authors, the repertoire data do not permit conclusions about immunological memory after chemotherapy. Compared with age-matched healthy donors, untreated patients with either hematological or solid cancers had significantly lower TCR diversity in the blood along with higher clonality. In both cancer cohorts, the median generation probability rose over the chemotherapy interval, which suggests that the repertoire was reconstituted through rebound thymic output.

Genomic DNA extracted from peripheral blood, rather than sorted cells or RNA, was used as the source for amplification of TCR beta rearrangements. The CDR3, cysteine through phenylalanine, is 13 amino acids long. Of the read, only the CDR3 DNA is kept; its 39 bases are in frame from base 1. Clipping removes 5 bases from V and 5 bases from J, with 4 as the unmatched junction base count. CDR1 and CDR2 are drawn from the germline V gene: SQVTM, ANQGSEA. Rearranged TRB sequences spanning V, D and J segments were amplified by multiplex touch-down PCR using a mixed TRB-A/B primer pool. Two consecutive PCR reactions with Phusion HS II polymerase added Illumina adapters and sample indices to the amplicons. Amplicons were gel-purified with the NucleoSpin Gel and PCR Clean-up kit, then checked with Qubit and an Agilent 2100 Bioanalyzer. Sequencing of libraries was carried out on an Illumina MiSeq in 600-cycle, single-indexed, paired-end runs. The authors processed their data as follows. MiXCR versions 2.12 and 3.0.5 were used to process the TRB sequences. Each unique CDR3 nucleotide sequence was treated as one clone, and only productive sequences with two or more reads were kept. The repertoire metrics were Shannon diversity, evenness, clonality (defined as one minus evenness), and alpha-parameterized diversity profiles covering alpha 0 to 5. Generation probabilities of clones in paired pre- and post-chemotherapy samples were computed with the IGoR algorithm. The raw public data were reprocessed by TCRdb itself: fastp quality trimming at Q25, MiXCR clonotype calling, in-frame beta chains only. All rows with the same CDR3 protein become a single entry with the most common DNA and genes. The V and J calls and clone size are TCRdb's, not the authors'. A total of about 9,000 distinct CDR3 sequences appear in this sample, about 25% of them only once. The ten largest clones add up to around 13% of the sample.

By how much of the sample it makes up, this clonotype is medium-sized (0.01 to 0.1%). The antigen it recognizes is unknown. No base qualities exist here, and no much larger clone lies one base off it. Sequenced input: blood. This chain is built from TRBV29-1 and TRBJ2-1; a stretch of 9 junction bases matches TRBD1. The source of this sequence is a human donor with a blood cancer. The donor label of this sample is uncertain. CDR3 region: CSVTGGRNNEQFF. DNA sequence: TGCAGCGTTACAGGGGGCAGGAACAATGAGCAGTTCTTC.